These 26 T cell receptor beta chains share one sample of origin, sequenced in a study of spatial heterogeneity in lung cancer. A single record per CDR3 protein comes from TCRdb applying MiXCR to the 5' RACE reads. The sample holds about 87,000 distinct CDR3 sequences, approximately 20% seen once. Time point here: blood at routine non-recurrence follow-up after resection. The sample in question was PBMCs, obtained at follow-up. These receptors all come from a male donor with early-stage non-small cell lung cancer.

The chain has TRBV9 and TRBJ2-2; D might be TRBD1 or TRBD2, each matching 6 bases. Trimming left V 3 bases short and J 8 bases short, with 17 bases between. CDR1 and CDR2 (germline): SGDLS, YYNGEE. The CDR3 loop spans 15 amino acids. This CDR3 is CASSAQWGAPGELFF. The CDR3 DNA reads TGTGCCAGCAGCGCTCAGTGGGGGGCCCCAGGGGAGCTGTTTTTT.

Ten or more counts support this clonotype. The rearrangement joins TRBV20-1 to TRBJ1-2; D remains ambiguous. The ends were cut back, 5 bases at V and 8 bases at J, with 15 bases in the middle. Germline lookup yields CDR1 DFQATT and CDR2 SNEGSKA (reference sequence). The CDR3 runs 12 residues. This CDR3 is CSAHHTLWGYTF. The CDR3 bases are TGCAGTGCTCACCACACGTTATGGGGCTACACCTTC.

The chain is built from TRBV7-9 and TRBJ2-3; 10 bases agree with TRBD2. CDR3 length: 15 residues. From germline, CDR1 is SEHNR and CDR2 FQNEAQ (reference sequence). Trimming removed 4 bases from V and 5 bases from J; junction bases left unmatched: 6. CDR3 region: CASSSLAGNRDTQYF. CDR3 nucleotides: TGTGCCAGCAGCTCACTAGCGGGGAATAGAGATACGCAGTATTTT.

The chain carries TRBV5-5 and TRBJ2-7; 9 bases agree with TRBD1. Per the germline V gene, CDR1 is SGHKS and CDR2 is YYEKEE (reference sequence). There are 12 residues in the CDR3. With 4 bases clipped from V and 7 bases from J, the junction kept 3 bases outside the gene matches. CDR3 sequence reads: CASSPGQGEQYV. The CDR3 nucleotides are TGTGCCAGCAGCCCGGGACAGGGTGAGCAGTACGTC.

The chain is built from TRBV14 and TRBJ1-2; D is uncertain. Germline CDR1 and CDR2: SGHDN and FVKESK. V was pared by 4 bases and J by 4 bases, with 10 bases between. The CDR3 covers 13 residues. The CDR3 DNA is TGTGCCAGCAGCCCTCAATCCACCTATGGCTACACCTTC. Protein sequence: CASSPQSTYGYTF.

By its share, this clonotype is medium-sized (0.01 to 0.1%). V is TRBV18 and J is TRBJ1-1; D gene ambiguous. The V end lost 0 bases, the J end lost 5 bases, and 13 bases lay between the germline ends. Germline lookup yields CDR1 KGHSH and CDR2 LQKENI. The CDR3 is 15 amino acids. CDR3 coding DNA: TGTGCCAGCTCACCACCCGCGTCGACCAGGACTGAAGCTTTCTTT. Encoded protein: CASSPPASTRTEAFF.

The sample holds a few counts of this clonotype. The gene calls are TRBV20-1 and TRBJ1-2; weak D call: TRBD1 (5 bases). Germline V gene sequence: CDR1 DFQATT, CDR2 SNEGSKA (reference sequence). Trimming cost V 6 bases and J 0 bases, with 11 bases left between them. The CDR3 extends over 13 amino acids. The CDR3 region is CSAPQDANYGYTF. Here the CDR3 DNA reads TGCAGTGCCCCACAGGATGCTAACTATGGCTACACCTTC.

This clonotype was seen many times. This chain joins TRBV7-2 and TRBJ1-5; D gene ambiguous. This CDR3 is built from 13 residues. Trimming cost V 5 bases and J 3 bases, with 8 bases left between them. Germline values: CDR1 SGHTA, CDR2 FQGNSA. The CDR3 region is CASSPAPNQPQHF. CDR3 coding DNA: TGTGCCAGCAGCCCCGCCCCCAATCAGCCCCAGCATTTT.

This clonotype has a count of ten or more. This rearrangement joins TRBV19 to TRBJ2-3; D not resolved. Trimming removed 3 bases at V and 4 bases at J, with 5 bases between. Germline-derived CDR1 and CDR2 are LNHDA and SQIVND (reference sequence). The CDR3 has 12 amino acids. CDR3 in amino acids: CASSMLADTQYF. CDR3 coding DNA: TGTGCCAGTAGTATGTTAGCAGATACGCAGTATTTT.

This clonotype was counted between two and nine times. The chain carries TRBV10-2 and TRBJ1-1; D is perhaps TRBD1 (6 bases). Trimming cost V 0 bases and J 10 bases, with 15 bases left between them. Germline V gives CDR1 WSHSY, CDR2 SAAADI. CDR3 length equals 14 residues. DNA for the CDR3: TGCGCCAGCAGTGAGTCTCCCGGGACACGTAGAGCTTTCTTT. This translates into CASSESPGTRRAFF.

The rearrangement uses TRBV6-1 and TRBJ2-5, with no clear D. The CDR3 is 16 residues long. Germline CDR1 and CDR2: MNHNS and SASEGT. Trimming pared 0 bases from V and 5 bases from J, leaving 16 bases between. The CDR3 protein is CASSEARYISTETQYF. Here the CDR3 DNA reads TGTGCCAGCAGTGAAGCGCGGTACATCAGCACGGAGACCCAGTACTTC.

The chain has TRBV19 and TRBJ2-1, with D perhaps matching TRBD2 (5 bases). V lost 3 bases and J lost 1, with 16 bases in between. The CDR3 is 17 amino acids. CDR1 and CDR2 from the germline V gene are LNHDA and SQIVND (reference sequence). The CDR3, as DNA: TGTGCCAGTAGTATCGTTTTTGGGAGTGGGTCCTACAATGAGCAGTTCTTC. Encoded protein: CASSIVFGSGSYNEQFF.

This clonotype has ten or more counts. CDR3 residues: CASSLVGSTDTQYF. The CDR3 DNA is TGTGCCAGCAGCTTAGTGGGAAGCACAGATACGCAGTATTTT. J is TRBJ2-3 and V is TRBV7-2; unclear D gene. The germline CDR1 and CDR2 sequences are SGHTA and FQGNSA. The CDR3 length is 14 residues. Trimming stripped 1 base from V and 0 bases from J, with 5 bases between. The variable domain in full, with the rest retrieved from reference TRBV7-2 and TRBJ2-3, is GAGVSQSPSNKVTEKGKDVELRCDPISGHTALYWYRQSLGQGLEFLIYFQGNSAPDKSGLPSDRFSAERTGGSVSTLTIQRTQQEDSAVYLCASSLVGSTDTQYFGPGTRLTVL.

This chain joins TRBV7-9 and TRBJ2-3, with a tentative D call TRBD1 (6 bases). V lost 3 bases, J lost 5 bases, and 18 bases lay in between. Per the germline V gene, CDR1 is SEHNR and CDR2 is FQNEAQ (reference sequence). The CDR3 is made up of 16 amino acids. CDR3: CASSFLTGHLGDTQYF. As DNA, the CDR3 is TGTGCCAGCAGCTTCCTCACGGGACATCTGGGAGATACGCAGTATTTT.

The genes are TRBV12-5 and TRBJ2-1; D not certain. The V gene's germline CDR1 is LGHNT and CDR2 FRNRAP. V gave up 2 bases and J gave up 4 bases, with 6 bases separating them. There are 13 residues in the CDR3. CDR3 region: CASGLSEYNEQFF. The CDR3, as DNA: TGTGCTAGTGGTTTGTCAGAGTACAATGAGCAGTTCTTC.

This chain links TRBV5-5 with TRBJ1-3; D ambiguous. There are 15 residues in the CDR3. Germline CDR1 and CDR2: SGHKS and YYEKEE (reference sequence). V was pared by 0 bases and J by 0 bases, with 7 bases between. The CDR3 is CASSLDKGSGNTIYF. The CDR3 DNA is TGTGCCAGCAGCTTGGATAAGGGCTCTGGAAACACCATATATTTT.

The table lists this clonotype with a few counts. This chain joins TRBV7-2 and TRBJ2-5, with 9 bases fitting TRBD2. The J segment lost 3 bases and the V segment lost 5 bases, leaving 7 bases of the junction unmatched. CDR3 size: 15 residues. Looked up from germline, CDR1 is SGHTA and CDR2 is FQGNSA. CDR3 nucleotide sequence: TGTGCCAGCAGCCCTAGACTAGCGGCCGAAGAGACCCAGTACTTC. As protein: CASSPRLAAEETQYF.

This clonotype has just a few counts. This rearrangement joins TRBV19 to TRBJ2-3; D call uncertain. The CDR3 has 13 residues. From germline, CDR1 is LNHDA and CDR2 SQIVND (reference sequence). Deletions cut 7 bases from V and 3 bases from J, with 11 bases between. CDR3 DNA sequence: TGTGCCAGTAATTCCTACAGAACAGATACGCAGTATTTT. Translation: CASNSYRTDTQYF.

The V call is TRBV7-2, the J call TRBJ1-1, with D perhaps matching TRBD1 (5 bases). This CDR3 spans 15 amino acids. Trimming cost V 6 bases and J 1 base, with 15 bases left between them. The germline V gene has CDR1 SGHTA and CDR2 FQGNSA. The CDR3 region is CASRPPGTRNTEAFF. CDR3 DNA: TGTGCCAGCAGACCCCCAGGGACCCGGAACACTGAAGCTTTCTTT. The complete variable domain, with remaining parts taken from reference TRBV7-2 and TRBJ1-1, reads GAGVSQSPSNKVTEKGKDVELRCDPISGHTALYWYRQSLGQGLEFLIYFQGNSAPDKSGLPSDRFSAERTGGSVSTLTIQRTQQEDSAVYLCASRPPGTRNTEAFFGQGTRLTVV.

This clonotype occurred many times. The rearrangement uses TRBV7-2 and TRBJ1-6, with D unclear. V lost 5 bases and J 17 bases, leaving 22 bases between the germline ends. Per the germline V gene, CDR1 is SGHTA and CDR2 is FQGNSA. The CDR3 totals 14 residues. CDR3 residues: CASSADLGRARIHF. Written as DNA, the CDR3 is TGTGCCAGCAGCGCCGATCTTGGAAGGGCCAGGATCCACTTT.

This clonotype was observed a handful of times. The rearrangement uses TRBV30 and TRBJ1-5; possibly TRBD1 for D (5 bases). V was pared by 3 bases and J by 6 bases, with 12 bases between. CDR1 GTSNPN and CDR2 SVGIG come from the germline V gene (reference sequence). This CDR3 is built from 13 residues. CDR3 amino acids: CAWSAREGQPQHF. The DNA for the CDR3 is TGTGCCTGGAGCGCCAGGGAGGGTCAGCCCCAGCATTTT. The full variable domain, completed using reference TRBV30 and TRBJ1-5, is SQTIHQWPATLVQPVGSPLSLECTVEGTSNPNLYWYRQAAGRGLQLLFYSVGIGQISSEVPQNLSASRPQDRQFILSSKKLLLSDSGFYLCAWSAREGQPQHFGDGTRLSIL.

The chain employs TRBV7-9 and TRBJ1-4; D is perhaps TRBD1 (5 bases). Germline V lookup: CDR1 SEHNR, CDR2 FQNEAQ (reference sequence). With 5 bases removed from V and 3 bases from J, the gap between germline ends came to 13 bases. This CDR3 contains 15 residues. The CDR3 is CASSPMGTANEKLFF. The CDR3 nucleotides are TGTGCCAGCAGCCCCATGGGGACGGCTAATGAAAAACTGTTTTTT.

This chain connects TRBV4-3 to TRBJ1-1; the match to TRBD1 covers 7 bases. After removal of 0 bases from V and 1 base from J, the junction contained 8 bases not matched to a gene. CDR1 LGHNA and CDR2 YSLEER come from the germline V gene. The CDR3 contains 17 residues. The CDR3 loop reads CASSQDLWGQRNTEAFF. The CDR3 DNA follows: TGCGCCAGCAGCCAAGATCTTTGGGGACAGAGGAACACTGAAGCTTTCTTT.

The chain has TRBV11-2 and TRBJ2-1, with 9 bases aligning to TRBD1. CDR1 and CDR2 from the germline V gene are SGHAT and FQNNGV. V shed 8 bases and J 2 bases; nucleotides not matched to a gene: 7. This CDR3 is built from 15 residues. CDR3 amino acids: CASLAGTGTYNEQFF. CDR3 nucleotide sequence: TGTGCCAGCCTAGCAGGGACAGGGACCTACAATGAGCAGTTCTTC.

Ten or more counts support this clonotype. The J gene is TRBJ2-2, the V gene TRBV5-8, with TRBD1 as a possible D gene (6 bases). The CDR3 spans 14 residues. Germline V gene sequence: CDR1 SGHTS, CDR2 YDEGEE. The V end lost 2 bases, the J end lost 9 bases, and 14 bases lay between the germline ends. The CDR3: CASSLSGVLRELFF. CDR3 bases: TGTGCCAGCAGCTTATCAGGGGTCCTAAGGGAGCTGTTTTTT.

This chain joins TRBV27 and TRBJ2-7; 7 nucleotides line up with TRBD1. The CDR3 is 12 residues long. Germline loops: CDR1 MNHEY, CDR2 SMNVEV (reference sequence). Germline trimming cut 5 bases from V and 6 bases from J; bases unmatched to any gene: 4. The CDR3 DNA sequence: TGTGCCAGCAGTACCACAGGGGTCGAGCAGTACTTC. It is translated as CASSTTGVEQYF.